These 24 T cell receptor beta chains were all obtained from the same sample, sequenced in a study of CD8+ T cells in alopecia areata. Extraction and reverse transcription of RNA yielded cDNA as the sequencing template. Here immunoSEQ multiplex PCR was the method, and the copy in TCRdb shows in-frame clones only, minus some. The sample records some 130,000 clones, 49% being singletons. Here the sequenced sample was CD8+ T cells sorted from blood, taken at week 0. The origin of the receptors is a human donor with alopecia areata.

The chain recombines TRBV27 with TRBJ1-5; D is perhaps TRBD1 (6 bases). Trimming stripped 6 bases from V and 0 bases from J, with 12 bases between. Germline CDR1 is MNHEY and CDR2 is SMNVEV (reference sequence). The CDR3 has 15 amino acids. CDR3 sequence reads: CASSPQGFSNQPQHF. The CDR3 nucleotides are TGTGCCAGCAGCCCCCAGGGGTTTAGCAATCAGCCCCAGCATTTT.

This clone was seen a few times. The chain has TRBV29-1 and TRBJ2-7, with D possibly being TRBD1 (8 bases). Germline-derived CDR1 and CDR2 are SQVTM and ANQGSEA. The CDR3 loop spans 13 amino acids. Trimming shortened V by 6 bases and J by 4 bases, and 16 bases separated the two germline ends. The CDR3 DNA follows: TGCAGCGTAAATACAGGGGGGGCGTACGAGCAGTACTTC. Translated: CSVNTGGAYEQYF.

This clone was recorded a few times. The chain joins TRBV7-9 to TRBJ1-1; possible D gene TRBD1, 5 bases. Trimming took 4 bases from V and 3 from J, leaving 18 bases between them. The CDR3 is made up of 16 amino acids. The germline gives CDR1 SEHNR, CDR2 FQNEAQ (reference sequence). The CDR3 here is CASSSGPWGVDTEAFF. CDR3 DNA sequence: TGTGCCAGCAGCTCCGGCCCCTGGGGGGTCGACACTGAAGCTTTCTTT.

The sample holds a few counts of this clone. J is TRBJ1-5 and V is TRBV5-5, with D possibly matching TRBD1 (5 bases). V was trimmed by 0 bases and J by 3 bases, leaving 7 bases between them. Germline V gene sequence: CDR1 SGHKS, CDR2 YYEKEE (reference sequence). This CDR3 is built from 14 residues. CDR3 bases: TGTGCCAGCAGCTTGGGACAGCCCAATCAGCCCCAGCATTTT. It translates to CASSLGQPNQPQHF.

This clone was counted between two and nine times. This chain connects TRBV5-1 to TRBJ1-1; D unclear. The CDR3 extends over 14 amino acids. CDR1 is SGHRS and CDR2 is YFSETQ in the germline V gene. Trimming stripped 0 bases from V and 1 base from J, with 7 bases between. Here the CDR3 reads CASSLVGRNTEAFF. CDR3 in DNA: TGCGCCAGCAGCTTGGTAGGGCGGAACACTGAAGCTTTCTTT.

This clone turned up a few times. CDR3 sequence reads: CATSEYTGDTEAFF. Written as DNA, the CDR3 is TGTGCCACCAGCGAATACACCGGGGACACTGAAGCTTTCTTT. This chain uses TRBV15 with TRBJ1-1, with D hard to call. The CDR3 covers 14 residues. V lost 5 bases, J lost 3 bases, and 13 bases lay in between. The germline V gene encodes CDR1 LNHNV and CDR2 YYDKDF (reference sequence).

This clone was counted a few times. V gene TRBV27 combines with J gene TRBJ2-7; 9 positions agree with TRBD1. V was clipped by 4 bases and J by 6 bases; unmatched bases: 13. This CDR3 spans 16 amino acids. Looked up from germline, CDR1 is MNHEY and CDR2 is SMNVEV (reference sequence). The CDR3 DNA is TGTGCCAGCAGTTCAGGTCCCGGGACAGGGTCCGGCGAGCAGTACTTC. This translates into CASSSGPGTGSGEQYF.

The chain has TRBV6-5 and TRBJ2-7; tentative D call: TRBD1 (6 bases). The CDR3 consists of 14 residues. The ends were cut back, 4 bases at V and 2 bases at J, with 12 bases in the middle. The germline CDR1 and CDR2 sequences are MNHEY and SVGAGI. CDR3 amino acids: CASSFDRSPYEQYF. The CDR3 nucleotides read TGTGCCAGCAGTTTTGACAGGTCCCCCTACGAGCAGTACTTC.

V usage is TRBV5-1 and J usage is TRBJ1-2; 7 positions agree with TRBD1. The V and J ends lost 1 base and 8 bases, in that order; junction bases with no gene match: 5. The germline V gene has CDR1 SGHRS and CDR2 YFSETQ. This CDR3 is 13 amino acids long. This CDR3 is CASSLTGVVGYTF. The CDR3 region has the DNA TGCGCCAGCAGCTTGACAGGGGTGGTGGGCTACACCTTC.

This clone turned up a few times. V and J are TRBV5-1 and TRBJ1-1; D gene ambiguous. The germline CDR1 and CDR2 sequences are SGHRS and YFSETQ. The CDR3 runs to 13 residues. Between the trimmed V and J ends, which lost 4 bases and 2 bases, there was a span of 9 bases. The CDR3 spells CASSADFNTEAFF. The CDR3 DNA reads TGCGCCAGCAGCGCTGACTTTAACACTGAAGCTTTCTTT.

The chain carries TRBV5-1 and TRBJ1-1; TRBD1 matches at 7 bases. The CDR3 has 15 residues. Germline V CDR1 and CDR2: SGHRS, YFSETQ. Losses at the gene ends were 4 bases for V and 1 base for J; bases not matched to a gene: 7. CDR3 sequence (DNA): TGCGCCAGCAGCGCGAGACAGGGATGGAACACTGAAGCTTTCTTT. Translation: CASSARQGWNTEAFF.

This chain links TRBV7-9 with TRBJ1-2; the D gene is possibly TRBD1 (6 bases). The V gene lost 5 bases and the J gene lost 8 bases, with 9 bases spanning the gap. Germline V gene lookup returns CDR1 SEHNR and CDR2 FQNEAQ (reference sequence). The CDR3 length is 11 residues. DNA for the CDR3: TGTGCCAGCAGCACAGGGTCCGGCTACACCTTC. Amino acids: CASSTGSGYTF.

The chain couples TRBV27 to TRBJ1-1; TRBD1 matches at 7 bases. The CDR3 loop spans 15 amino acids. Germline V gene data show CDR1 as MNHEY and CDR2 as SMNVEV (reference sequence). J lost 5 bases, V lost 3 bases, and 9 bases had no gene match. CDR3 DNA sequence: TGTGCCAGCAGTTTTGTCGCAGGGGGAGGGACTGAAGCTTTCTTT. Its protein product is CASSFVAGGGTEAFF.

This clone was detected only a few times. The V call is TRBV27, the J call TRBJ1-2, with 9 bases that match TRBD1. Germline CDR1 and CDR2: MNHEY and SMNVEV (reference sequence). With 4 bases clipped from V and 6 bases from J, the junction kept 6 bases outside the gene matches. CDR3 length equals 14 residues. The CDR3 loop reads CASSYTGGSDGYTF. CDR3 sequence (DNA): TGTGCCAGCAGTTATACAGGGGGCAGCGATGGCTACACCTTC.

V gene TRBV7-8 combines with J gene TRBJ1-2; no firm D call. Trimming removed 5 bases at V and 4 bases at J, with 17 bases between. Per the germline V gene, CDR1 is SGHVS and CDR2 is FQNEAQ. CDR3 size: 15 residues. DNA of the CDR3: TGTGCCAGCAGCCCCCCCGGCCACCAGGTCTATGGCTACACCTTC. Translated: CASSPPGHQVYGYTF.

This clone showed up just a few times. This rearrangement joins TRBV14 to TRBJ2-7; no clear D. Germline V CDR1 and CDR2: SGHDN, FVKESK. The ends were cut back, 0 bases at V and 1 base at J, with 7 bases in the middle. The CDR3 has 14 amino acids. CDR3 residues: CASSQDFRSYEQYF. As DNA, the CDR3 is TGTGCCAGCAGCCAAGATTTCCGTTCCTACGAGCAGTACTTC.

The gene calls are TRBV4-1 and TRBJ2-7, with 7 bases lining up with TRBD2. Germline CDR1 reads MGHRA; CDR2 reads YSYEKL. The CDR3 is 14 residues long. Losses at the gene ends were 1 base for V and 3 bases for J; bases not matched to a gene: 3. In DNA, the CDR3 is TGCGCCAGCAGCCAAGGAGGCGGGGGCTACGAGCAGTACTTC. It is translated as CASSQGGGGYEQYF.

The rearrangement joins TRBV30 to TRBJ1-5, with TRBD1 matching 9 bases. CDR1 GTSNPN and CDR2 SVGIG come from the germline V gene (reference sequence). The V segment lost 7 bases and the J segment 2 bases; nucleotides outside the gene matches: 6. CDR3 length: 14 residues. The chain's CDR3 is CASAGQGRNQPQHF. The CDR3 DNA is TGTGCCTCCGCGGGACAGGGCCGCAATCAGCCCCAGCATTTT.

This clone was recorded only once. The CDR3 sequence: CASSLRPGGTKEPQHF. The CDR3 DNA reads TGCGCCAGCAGTCTTCGGCCAGGGGGCACGAAGGAGCCCCAGCATTTT. The V call is TRBV23-1, the J call TRBJ1-5; 8 bases line up with TRBD1. TRBV23-1 belongs to the ORF category, with a function that is uncertain. J lost 8 bases, V lost 4 bases, and 13 bases had no gene match. The CDR3 length is 16 residues.

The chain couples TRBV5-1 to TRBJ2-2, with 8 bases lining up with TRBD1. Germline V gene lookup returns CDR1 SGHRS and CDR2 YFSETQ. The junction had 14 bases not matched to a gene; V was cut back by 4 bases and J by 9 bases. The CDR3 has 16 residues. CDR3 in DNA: TGCGCCAGCAGCCCCCTCCGGACAGGGAGTATTCGGGAGCTGTTTTTT. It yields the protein CASSPLRTGSIRELFF.

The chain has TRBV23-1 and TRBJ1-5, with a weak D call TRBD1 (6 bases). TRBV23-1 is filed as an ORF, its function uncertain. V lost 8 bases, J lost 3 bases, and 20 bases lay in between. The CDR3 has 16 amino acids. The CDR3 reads CASPQNRALNNQPQHF. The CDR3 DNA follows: TGCGCCAGCCCGCAGAACAGGGCCCTTAACAATCAGCCCCAGCATTTT.

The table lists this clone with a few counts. The CDR3 DNA is TGTGCCAGCAGTTCCTGGCAGGGTCGTGAGCCCCAGCATTTT. It codes for CASSSWQGREPQHF. The V call is TRBV27, the J call TRBJ1-5; D is possibly TRBD1 (5 bases). The CDR3 length is 14 residues. Trimming left V 4 bases short and J 8 bases short, with 15 bases between. From germline, CDR1 is MNHEY and CDR2 SMNVEV (reference sequence).

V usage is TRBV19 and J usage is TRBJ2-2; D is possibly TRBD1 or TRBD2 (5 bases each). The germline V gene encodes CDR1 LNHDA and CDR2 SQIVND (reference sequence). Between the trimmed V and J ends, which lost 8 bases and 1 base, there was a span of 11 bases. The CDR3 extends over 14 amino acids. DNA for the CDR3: TGTGCCAGTGACGGGACCCTGAACACCGGGGAGCTGTTTTTT. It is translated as CASDGTLNTGELFF.

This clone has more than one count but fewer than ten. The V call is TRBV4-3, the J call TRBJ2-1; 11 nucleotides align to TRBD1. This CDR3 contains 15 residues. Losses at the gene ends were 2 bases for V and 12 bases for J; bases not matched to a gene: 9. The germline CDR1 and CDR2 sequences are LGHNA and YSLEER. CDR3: CASSQRTGGGDGQFF. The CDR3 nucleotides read TGCGCCAGCAGCCAACGGACAGGGGGCGGCGATGGGCAGTTCTTC.